The next 28 T cell receptor beta chains were all read from a single sample in a study of blood T cell repertoires in COVID-19 (dated by TCRdb to between 2020 and 2021). The library was produced with the immunoSEQ multiplex PCR assay. TCRdb mirrors the immuneACCESS table, restricted to in-frame sequences. Some clones are absent from its copies; in checked studies, under half trace to an unresolved V gene, and the reason for the others is unknown. Across this sample there are tens of thousands of clones, with about 93% seen only once. Clones ranked in the top ten supply about 6% of the sample. The source material was peripheral blood. The receptors stem from a human donor in a cohort sampled during active COVID-19.

The CDR3 DNA sequence: TGTGCCAGCAGCTCAGGACAGGGTTCCGGCTATGGCTACACCTTC. This encodes CASSSGQGSGYGYTF. The V and J genes are TRBV7-3 and TRBJ1-2; TRBD1 agrees at 8 bases. The CDR3 runs to 15 residues. V trimming: 4 bases; J trimming: 4 bases; junction bases outside the gene matches: 8. Germline V gives CDR1 SGHTA, CDR2 FQGTGA.

The rearrangement uses TRBV5-8 and TRBJ2-2; D is possibly TRBD1 (7 bases). CDR3 size: 17 residues. Germline CDR1 reads SGHTS; CDR2 reads YDEGEE. V was shortened by 1 base and J by 2 bases, with 15 bases between the two germline ends. The CDR3 DNA is TGTGCCAGCAGCTTGATGGGCGGGACAGCCAACACCGGGGAGCTGTTTTTT. Encoded protein: CASSLMGGTANTGELFF.

The chain combines TRBV5-4 with TRBJ2-5, with D unresolved. V lost 0 bases to trimming and J lost 3 bases, with 9 bases between them. This CDR3 comprises 14 residues. Germline V gives CDR1 SGHNT, CDR2 YYREEE (reference sequence). The CDR3 here is CASSLAGGKETQYF. CDR3 nucleotides: TGTGCCAGCAGCTTGGCCGGCGGCAAAGAGACCCAGTACTTC.

This chain uses TRBV2 with TRBJ2-7; a weak D match, TRBD1 (6 bases). Trimming removed 11 bases at V and 0 bases at J, with 11 bases between. From germline, CDR1 is SNHLY and CDR2 FYNNEI. CDR3 length: 12 amino acids. The CDR3 protein is CAGGRGSYEQYF. The CDR3 nucleotides read TGTGCCGGGGGCCGGGGCTCCTACGAGCAGTACTTC.

This clone was recorded only once. The chain combines TRBV18 with TRBJ2-7; D uncertain. The V gene's germline CDR1 is KGHSH and CDR2 LQKENI. Between the trimmed V and J ends, which lost 0 bases and 3 bases, there was a span of 9 bases. CDR3 length: 14 residues. The chain's CDR3 is CASSPPTRLYEQYF. The DNA of the CDR3 is TGTGCCAGCTCACCACCAACCAGGCTCTACGAGCAGTACTTC.

The chain combines TRBV6-5 with TRBJ1-2, with no clear D. CDR3 length equals 14 residues. Germline V gives CDR1 MNHEY, CDR2 SVGAGI. V was clipped by 6 bases and J by 4 bases, with 15 bases between them. CDR3 in amino acids: CASRSIGGFYGYTF. The CDR3 coding sequence is TGTGCCAGCAGGTCAATAGGCGGTTTCTATGGCTACACCTTC.

The chain recombines TRBV7-2 with TRBJ2-1, with a tentative D call TRBD1 (6 bases). The CDR3 runs to 14 residues. Trimming pared 0 bases from V and 5 bases from J, leaving 8 bases between. Germline V gives CDR1 SGHTA, CDR2 FQGNSA. CDR3 region: CASSLASGDNEQFF. In DNA form, the CDR3 reads TGTGCCAGCAGCTTAGCCTCAGGGGACAATGAGCAGTTCTTC.

The rearrangement links TRBV6-1 to TRBJ1-1; a possible D gene is TRBD1 (6 bases). From germline, CDR1 is MNHNS and CDR2 SASEGT. CDR3 length: 12 amino acids. Trimming removed 2 bases at V and 11 bases at J, with 12 bases between. The DNA of the CDR3 is TGTGCCAGCAGTGAACCGACAGGAACGGCTTTCTTT. It yields the protein CASSEPTGTAFF.

This clone was observed a handful of times. Distinct nucleotide sequences in the sample also encode this CDR3. This chain joins TRBV4-3 and TRBJ1-2; D ambiguous. Per germline, CDR1 LGHNA and CDR2 YSLEER. V was cut by 0 bases and J by 4 bases, with 12 bases left in between. This CDR3 has 15 amino acids. The CDR3 nucleotides read TGCGCCAGCAGCCAAGATCGATCCCGAGTCTATGGCTACACCTTC. It specifies CASSQDRSRVYGYTF.

This clone was counted once. The chain couples TRBV19 to TRBJ1-2; D remains ambiguous. The CDR3 runs to 12 residues. V lost 3 bases and J lost 7, with 9 bases in between. CDR1 and CDR2 from the germline V gene are LNHDA and SQIVND (reference sequence). The DNA of the CDR3 is TGTGCCAGTAGTATCTCAGGTCTTGGCTACACCTTC. Encoded protein: CASSISGLGYTF.

The J gene is TRBJ1-3, the V gene TRBV5-4; D might be TRBD1 (5 bases). Trimming left V 0 bases short and J 2 bases short, with 12 bases between. Germline CDR1 SGHNT, CDR2 YYREEE (reference sequence). This CDR3 region has 16 residues. The CDR3 is CASSLGQGTPGNTIYF. The CDR3 DNA sequence: TGTGCCAGCAGCTTGGGCCAGGGAACTCCTGGAAACACCATATATTTT.

The chain carries TRBV5-4 and TRBJ2-5; perhaps TRBD1 as D (6 bases). Trimming removed 4 bases at V and 4 bases at J, with 17 bases between. CDR1 is SGHNT and CDR2 is YYREEE in the germline V gene (reference sequence). CDR3 length: 15 residues. DNA for the CDR3: TGTGCCAGCAGCCCATACCGGGACAATGTAGAGACCCAGTACTTC. Translating it yields CASSPYRDNVETQYF.

The chain combines TRBV28 with TRBJ1-1; 7 bases match TRBD1. After removal of 1 base from V and 3 bases from J, the junction contained 11 bases not matched to a gene. Germline V lookup: CDR1 MDHEN, CDR2 SYDVKM. This CDR3 is built from 17 residues. CDR3: CASSLSRQGRLYTEAFF. The CDR3 DNA reads TGTGCCAGCAGTTTATCCCGACAGGGCCGGTTGTACACTGAAGCTTTCTTT. The variable domain in full, with the rest retrieved from reference TRBV28 and TRBJ1-1, is DVKVTQSSRYLVKRTGEKVFLECVQDMDHENMFWYRQDPGLGLRLIYFSYDVKMKEKGDIPEGYSVSREKKERFSLILESASTNQTSMYLCASSLSRQGRLYTEAFFGQGTRLTVV.

The rearrangement uses TRBV11-2 and TRBJ1-3; no definite D call. Trimming stripped 5 bases from V and 0 bases from J, with 8 bases between. Germline V lookup: CDR1 SGHAT, CDR2 FQNNGV. The CDR3 has 14 amino acids. The chain's CDR3 is CASSGGFSGNTIYF. The CDR3 DNA reads as TGTGCCAGCAGCGGAGGTTTCTCTGGAAACACCATATATTTT.

The chain has TRBV18 and TRBJ1-4; D might be TRBD1 (6 bases). CDR3 size: 16 residues. Germline V gives CDR1 KGHSH, CDR2 LQKENI. V was clipped by 4 bases and J by 0 bases, with 12 bases between them. In nucleotides, the CDR3 is TGTGCCAGCTCACTCCTACAGGGCGCAACTAATGAAAAACTGTTTTTT. Its translation: CASSLLQGATNEKLFF.

The V gene is TRBV5-1, the J gene TRBJ2-7, with D possibly TRBD2 on 6 matching bases. There are 16 residues in the CDR3. The V and J ends lost 0 bases and 4 bases respectively, with 17 bases between them. The germline gives CDR1 SGHRS, CDR2 YFSETQ. The CDR3 DNA reads TGCGCCAGCAGCTTGGCCCTCGGAGGGACCGAATACGAGCAGTACTTC. Its translation: CASSLALGGTEYEQYF.

The chain combines TRBV7-9 with TRBJ1-2, with D maybe TRBD1 (6 bases). V was pared by 5 bases and J by 3 bases, with 16 bases between. Germline CDR1 SEHNR, CDR2 FQNEAQ (reference sequence). The CDR3 runs 15 residues. CDR3 nucleotides: TGTGCCAGCAGCCCCCTAGGGGGGGCCGACTATGGCTACACCTTC. It is translated as CASSPLGGADYGYTF.

This clone was counted a few times. The J gene is TRBJ1-4, the V gene TRBV4-1; 8 positions match TRBD1. With V trimmed by 0 bases and J by 6 bases, 6 bases remained unmatched. The V gene's germline CDR1 is MGHRA and CDR2 YSYEKL. This CDR3 region has 16 residues. CDR3 sequence: CASSQDRTGMDEKLFF. The CDR3, as DNA: TGCGCCAGCAGCCAAGATCGGACAGGGATGGATGAAAAACTGTTTTTT.

This sequence joins TRBV5-1 and TRBJ2-1; 10 positions agree with TRBD2. From germline, CDR1 is SGHRS and CDR2 YFSETQ. Trimming took 0 bases from V and 6 from J; bases not matched to a gene: 3. The CDR3 extends over 15 amino acids. CDR3 loop: CASSLVTSGVNEQFF. The DNA of the CDR3 is TGCGCCAGCAGCTTGGTTACTAGCGGGGTCAATGAGCAGTTCTTC.

The V gene is TRBV6-5, the J gene TRBJ2-5, with 11 bases matching TRBD1. The trim removed 4 bases at V and 5 bases at J, leaving 6 bases unmatched. The CDR3 consists of 15 residues. Germline V gene lookup returns CDR1 MNHEY and CDR2 SVGAGI. CDR3 nucleotide sequence: TGTGCCAGCAGTTGGGACAGGGGGGCGGCGGAGACCCAGTACTTC. Translated, it gives CASSWDRGAAETQYF.

Here the CDR3 reads CASSLVIQTGQFGLSGYTF. The CDR3 DNA follows: TGCGCCAGCAGCTTGGTGATTCAAACAGGGCAGTTCGGGCTGTCTGGCTACACCTTC. This chain connects TRBV5-1 to TRBJ1-2; TRBD1 might be the D (6 bases). From germline, CDR1 is SGHRS and CDR2 YFSETQ. V was cut by 0 bases and J by 7 bases, with 28 bases left in between. The CDR3 runs to 19 residues.

The J gene is TRBJ2-5, the V gene TRBV13; tentatively, D is TRBD1 (5 bases). Per the germline V gene, CDR1 is PRHDT and CDR2 is FYEKMQ (reference sequence). This CDR3 is 14 amino acids long. The germline V and J ends were trimmed by 0 bases and 1 base, with 6 bases remaining between them. Written as DNA, the CDR3 is TGTGCCAGCAGCTTAGGAGGGGTCCAAGAGACCCAGTACTTC. As protein: CASSLGGVQETQYF.

The chain has TRBV30 and TRBJ2-5; 8 nucleotides align to TRBD1. V lost 5 bases, J lost 2 bases, and 4 bases stayed unmatched. Germline assignment: CDR1 GTSNPN and CDR2 SVGIG (reference sequence). The CDR3 is 13 amino acids. CDR3 in DNA: TGTGCCTGGCGTTGGACAGGGCAAGAGACCCAGTACTTC. Translated: CAWRWTGQETQYF. Looking up the rest from reference TRBV30 and TRBJ2-5 gives the full variable domain: SQTIHQWPATLVQPVGSPLSLECTVEGTSNPNLYWYRQAAGRGLQLLFYSVGIGQISSEVPQNLSASRPQDRQFILSSKKLLLSDSGFYLCAWRWTGQETQYFGPGTRLLVL.

This sequence joins TRBV7-9 and TRBJ1-3, with 8 bases that match TRBD1. From germline, CDR1 is SEHNR and CDR2 FQNEAQ (reference sequence). CDR3 length: 16 amino acids. The V and J ends lost 1 base and 4 bases, in that order; junction bases with no gene match: 6. For the CDR3, the DNA is TGTGCCAGCAGCTTAGGGGGACAGGACCAAGGAAACACCATATATTTT. Amino acid sequence: CASSLGGQDQGNTIYF.

The chain uses TRBV11-2 and TRBJ2-3; 12 nucleotides match TRBD2. J was trimmed by 3 bases and V by 5 bases; bases with no gene match: 3. CDR3 size: 15 residues. CDR1 and CDR2 from the germline V gene are SGHAT and FQNNGV. The chain's CDR3 is CASSKTSGGTDTQYF. CDR3 nucleotide sequence: TGTGCCAGCAGCAAAACTAGCGGGGGGACAGATACGCAGTATTTT.

The V and J genes are TRBV15 and TRBJ2-1; D gene ambiguous. This CDR3 has 15 amino acids. Per the germline V gene, CDR1 is LNHNV and CDR2 is YYDKDF (reference sequence). V was shortened by 0 bases and J by 7 bases, with 13 bases between the two germline ends. The CDR3 here is CATSRDAPVQNEQFF. The CDR3 DNA reads TGTGCCACCAGCAGAGATGCCCCCGTGCAGAATGAGCAGTTCTTC.

The chain has TRBV19 and TRBJ2-2; D is possibly TRBD1 (6 bases). From germline, CDR1 is LNHDA and CDR2 SQIVND (reference sequence). Trimming cost V 5 bases and J 2 bases, with 9 bases left between them. The CDR3 spans 14 residues. This chain's CDR3 is CASSEQGNTGELFF. The CDR3 DNA is TGTGCCAGTAGTGAACAGGGAAACACCGGGGAGCTGTTTTTT.

The chain employs TRBV7-2 and TRBJ1-1, with D possibly TRBD1 on 5 matching bases. The CDR3 has 15 residues. Germline V lookup: CDR1 SGHTA, CDR2 FQGNSA. Trimming pared 8 bases from V and 3 bases from J, leaving 19 bases between. CDR3 amino acids: CASGLQVLEDTEAFF. The DNA of the CDR3 is TGTGCCAGCGGACTACAGGTATTGGAGGACACTGAAGCTTTCTTT.